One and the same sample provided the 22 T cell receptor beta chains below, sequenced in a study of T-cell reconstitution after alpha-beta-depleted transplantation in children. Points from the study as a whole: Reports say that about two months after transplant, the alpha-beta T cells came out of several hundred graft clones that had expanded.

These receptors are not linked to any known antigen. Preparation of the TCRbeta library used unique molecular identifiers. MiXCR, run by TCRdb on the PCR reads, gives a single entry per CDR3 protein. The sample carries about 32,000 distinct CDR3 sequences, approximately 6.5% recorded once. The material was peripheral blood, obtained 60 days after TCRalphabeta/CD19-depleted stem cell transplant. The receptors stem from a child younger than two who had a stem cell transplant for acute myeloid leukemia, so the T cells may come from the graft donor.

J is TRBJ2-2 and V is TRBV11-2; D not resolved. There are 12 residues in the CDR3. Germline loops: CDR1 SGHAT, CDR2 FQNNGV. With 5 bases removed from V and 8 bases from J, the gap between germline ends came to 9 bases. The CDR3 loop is CASSPVVGELFF. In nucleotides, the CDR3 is TGTGCCAGCAGCCCCGTAGTGGGGGAGCTGTTTTTT.

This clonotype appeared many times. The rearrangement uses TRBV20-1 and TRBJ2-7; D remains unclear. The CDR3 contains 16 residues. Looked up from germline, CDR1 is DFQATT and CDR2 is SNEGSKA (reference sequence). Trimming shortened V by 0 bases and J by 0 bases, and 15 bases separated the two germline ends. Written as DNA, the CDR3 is TGCAGTGCTAGAGATGGGAAGGCCCCAGGCTCCTACGAGCAGTACTTC. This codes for CSARDGKAPGSYEQYF.

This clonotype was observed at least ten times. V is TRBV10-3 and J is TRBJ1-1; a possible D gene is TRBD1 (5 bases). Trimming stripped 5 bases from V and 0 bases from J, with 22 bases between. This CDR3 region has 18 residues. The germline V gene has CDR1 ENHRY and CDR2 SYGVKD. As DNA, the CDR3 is TGTGCCATCAGTCAGGTGGGGGATTTGCCCCCTATGAACACTGAAGCTTTCTTT. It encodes CAISQVGDLPPMNTEAFF.

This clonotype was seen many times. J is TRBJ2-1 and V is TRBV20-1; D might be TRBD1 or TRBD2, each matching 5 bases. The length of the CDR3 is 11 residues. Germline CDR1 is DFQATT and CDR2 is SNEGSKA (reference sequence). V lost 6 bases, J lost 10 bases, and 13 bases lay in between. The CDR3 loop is CSALGGMEQFF. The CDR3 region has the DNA TGCAGTGCCCTTGGGGGAATGGAGCAGTTCTTC.

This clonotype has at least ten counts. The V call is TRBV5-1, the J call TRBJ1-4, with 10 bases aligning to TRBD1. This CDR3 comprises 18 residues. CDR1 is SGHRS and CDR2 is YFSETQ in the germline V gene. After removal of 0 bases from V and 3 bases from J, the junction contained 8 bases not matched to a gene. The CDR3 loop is CASSLAGGTGVSNEKLFF. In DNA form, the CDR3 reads TGCGCCAGCAGCTTGGCCGGTGGGACAGGGGTCTCTAATGAAAAACTGTTTTTT. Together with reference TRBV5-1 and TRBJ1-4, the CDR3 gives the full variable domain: KAGVTQTPRYLIKTRGQQVTLSCSPISGHRSVSWYQQTPGQGLQFLFEYFSETQRNKGNFPGRFSGRQFSNSRSEMNVSTLELGDSALYLCASSLAGGTGVSNEKLFFGSGTQLSVL.

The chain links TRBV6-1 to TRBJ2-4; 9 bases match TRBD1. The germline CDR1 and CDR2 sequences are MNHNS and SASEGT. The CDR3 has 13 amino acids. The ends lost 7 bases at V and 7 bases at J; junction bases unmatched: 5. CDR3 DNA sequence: TGTGCCAGCAAGGGGACAGGGCGGAACATTCAGTACTTC. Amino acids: CASKGTGRNIQYF.

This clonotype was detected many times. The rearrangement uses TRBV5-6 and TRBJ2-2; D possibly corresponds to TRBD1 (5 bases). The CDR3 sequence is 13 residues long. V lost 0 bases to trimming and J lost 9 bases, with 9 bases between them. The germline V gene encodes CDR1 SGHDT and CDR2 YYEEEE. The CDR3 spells CASSLGWGRELFF. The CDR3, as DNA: TGTGCCAGCAGCTTGGGGTGGGGCCGGGAGCTGTTTTTT.

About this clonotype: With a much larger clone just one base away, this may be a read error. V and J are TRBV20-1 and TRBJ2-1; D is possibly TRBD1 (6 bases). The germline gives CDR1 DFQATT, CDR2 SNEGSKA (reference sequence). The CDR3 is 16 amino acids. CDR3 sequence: CSARPPARGIYNDQFF. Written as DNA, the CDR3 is TGCAGTGCTAGACCCCCGGCGAGGGGGATCTACAATGATCAGTTCTTC.

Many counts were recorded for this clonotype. In DNA, the CDR3 is TGTGCCAGCAGCTTAGGGACCGCGGGAAGCGGGCAGTACTTC. As protein: CASSLGTAGSGQYF. The chain uses TRBV7-2 and TRBJ2-7; TRBD2 is a possible D gene (6 bases). Trimming cost V 1 base and J 9 bases, with 16 bases left between them. Germline V gives CDR1 SGHTA, CDR2 FQGNSA. The CDR3 is made up of 14 amino acids. The full variable domain, completed using reference TRBV7-2 and TRBJ2-7, is GAGVSQSPSNKVTEKGKDVELRCDPISGHTALYWYRQSLGQGLEFLIYFQGNSAPDKSGLPSDRFSAERTGGSVSTLTIQRTQQEDSAVYLCASSLGTAGSGQYFGPGTRLTVT.

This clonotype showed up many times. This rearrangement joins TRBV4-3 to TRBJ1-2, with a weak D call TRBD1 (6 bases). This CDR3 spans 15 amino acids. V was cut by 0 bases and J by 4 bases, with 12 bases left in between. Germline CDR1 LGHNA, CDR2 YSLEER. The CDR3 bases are TGCGCCAGCAGCCAAGATCGGAGGACAGTCTATGGCTACACCTTC. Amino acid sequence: CASSQDRRTVYGYTF.

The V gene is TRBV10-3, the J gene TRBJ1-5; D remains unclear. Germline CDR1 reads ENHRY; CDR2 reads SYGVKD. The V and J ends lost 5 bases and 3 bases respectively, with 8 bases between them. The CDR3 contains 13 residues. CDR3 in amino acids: CAISRRNNQPQHF. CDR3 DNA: TGTGCCATCAGTCGCCGGAACAATCAGCCCCAGCATTTT.

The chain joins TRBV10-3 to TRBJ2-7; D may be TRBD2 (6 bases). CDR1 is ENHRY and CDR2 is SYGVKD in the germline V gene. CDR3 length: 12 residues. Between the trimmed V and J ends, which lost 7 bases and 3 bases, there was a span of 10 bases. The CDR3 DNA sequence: TGTGCCATCAAGGATAGCGGCTACGAGCAGTACTTC. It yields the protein CAIKDSGYEQYF.

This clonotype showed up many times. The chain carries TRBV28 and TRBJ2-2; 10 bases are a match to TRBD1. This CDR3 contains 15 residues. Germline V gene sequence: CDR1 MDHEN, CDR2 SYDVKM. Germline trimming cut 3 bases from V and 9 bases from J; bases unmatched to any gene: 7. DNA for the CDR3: TGTGCCAGCAGTTTTATGGGACAGGGGCACCGGGAGCTGTTTTTT. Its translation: CASSFMGQGHRELFF.

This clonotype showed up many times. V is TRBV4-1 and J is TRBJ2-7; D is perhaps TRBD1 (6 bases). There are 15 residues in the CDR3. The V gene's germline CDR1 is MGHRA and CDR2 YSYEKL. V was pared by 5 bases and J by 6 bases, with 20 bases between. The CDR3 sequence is CASSYGQSGVGEQYF. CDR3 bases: TGCGCCAGCAGCTATGGACAGTCCGGTGTGGGCGAGCAGTACTTC.

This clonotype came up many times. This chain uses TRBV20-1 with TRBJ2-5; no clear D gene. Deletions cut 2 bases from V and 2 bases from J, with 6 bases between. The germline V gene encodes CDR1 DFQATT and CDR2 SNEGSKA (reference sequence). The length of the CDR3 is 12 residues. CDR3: CSARQRQETQYF. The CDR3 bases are TGCAGTGCTAGACAGAGACAAGAGACCCAGTACTTC.

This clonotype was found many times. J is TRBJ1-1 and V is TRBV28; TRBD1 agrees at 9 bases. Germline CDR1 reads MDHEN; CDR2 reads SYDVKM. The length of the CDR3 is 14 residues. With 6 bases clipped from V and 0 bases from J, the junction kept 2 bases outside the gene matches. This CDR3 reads CASRWDRVNTEAFF. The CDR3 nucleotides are TGTGCCAGCAGGTGGGACAGGGTGAACACTGAAGCTTTCTTT.

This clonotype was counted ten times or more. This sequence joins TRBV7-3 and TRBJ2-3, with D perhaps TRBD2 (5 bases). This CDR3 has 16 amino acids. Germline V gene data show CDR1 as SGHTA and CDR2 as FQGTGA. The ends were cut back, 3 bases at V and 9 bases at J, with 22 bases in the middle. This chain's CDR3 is CASSFATNPGMGTQYF. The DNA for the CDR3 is TGTGCCAGCAGCTTCGCGACTAACCCGGGGATGGGGACGCAGTATTTT.

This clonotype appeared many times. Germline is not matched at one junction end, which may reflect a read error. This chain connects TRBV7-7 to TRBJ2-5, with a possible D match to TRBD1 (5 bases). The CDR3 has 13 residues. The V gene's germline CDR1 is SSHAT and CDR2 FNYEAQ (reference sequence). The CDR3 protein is CASSPGRTKTQYF. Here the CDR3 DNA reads TGTGCTAGCAGTCCCGGAAGGACAAAGACCCAGTACTTC.

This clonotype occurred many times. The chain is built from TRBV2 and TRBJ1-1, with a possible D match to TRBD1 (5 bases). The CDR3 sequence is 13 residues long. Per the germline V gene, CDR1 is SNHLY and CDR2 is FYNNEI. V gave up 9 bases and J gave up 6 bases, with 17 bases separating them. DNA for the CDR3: TGTGCCAGAACAGGACGAACGGGGGCTGAAGCTTTCTTT. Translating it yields CARTGRTGAEAFF.

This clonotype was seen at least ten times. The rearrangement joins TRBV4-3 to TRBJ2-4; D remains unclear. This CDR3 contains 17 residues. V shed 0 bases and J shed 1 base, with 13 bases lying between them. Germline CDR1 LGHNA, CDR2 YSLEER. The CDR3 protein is CASSQDSGEGAKNIQYF. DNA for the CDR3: TGCGCCAGCAGCCAAGATTCAGGCGAAGGGGCCAAAAACATTCAGTACTTC.

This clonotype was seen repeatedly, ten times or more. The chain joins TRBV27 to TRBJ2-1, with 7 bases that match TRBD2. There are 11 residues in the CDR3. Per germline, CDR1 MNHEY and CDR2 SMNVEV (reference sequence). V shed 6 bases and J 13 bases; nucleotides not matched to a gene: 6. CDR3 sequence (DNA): TGTGCCAGCAGCCCGGGACTACAACAGTTCTTC. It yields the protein CASSPGLQQFF.

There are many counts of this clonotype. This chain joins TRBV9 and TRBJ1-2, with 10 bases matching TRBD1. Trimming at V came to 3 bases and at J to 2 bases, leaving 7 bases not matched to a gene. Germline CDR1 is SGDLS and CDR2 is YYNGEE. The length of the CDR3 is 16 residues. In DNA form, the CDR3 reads TGTGCCAGCAGCGGAGGGGGACAGGGGTTGAACTATGGCTACACCTTC. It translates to CASSGGGQGLNYGYTF. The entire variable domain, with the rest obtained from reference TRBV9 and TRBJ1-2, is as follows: DSGVTQTPKHLITATGQRVTLRCSPRSGDLSVYWYQQSLDQGLQFLIQYYNGEERAKGNILERFSAQQFPDLHSELNLSSLELGDSALYFCASSGGGQGLNYGYTFGSGTRLTVV.